The TCR beta chain under discussion was sequenced for a study of regulatory T cells in long-lasting Graves disease. Whole-study findings and limits: TCR diversity was lower in persistent than newly diagnosed Graves' disease.

Time point of the sample: persistent/refractory GD, antithyroid drugs over 5 years with positive TRAb. Making the TCR library involved RNA that had been extracted from PBMCs. The CDR3 extends over 15 amino acids. Looked up from germline, CDR1 is KGHDR and CDR2 is SFDVKD. The V end lost 3 bases, the J end lost 2 bases, and 13 bases lay between the germline ends. Researchers made TCR beta libraries by using iRepertoire HTBI primers and running Arm-PCR on CDR3 regions. TCRdb analysed the multiplex PCR reads with MiXCR anew, one entry per CDR3 protein. The table has about 470,000 distinct CDR3 sequences, around 21% seen once. The sample holds many counts of this clonotype. What it binds is not known.

Sequenced material: peripheral blood mononuclear cells (PBMCs), taken when the disease was refractory, from a patient treated with antithyroid drugs. This clonotype was obtained from a female donor with Graves disease. The rearrangement uses TRBV24-1 and TRBJ2-7; tentatively, D is TRBD1 (6 bases). CDR3 amino acids: CATSDPSGTPYEQYF. CDR3 nucleotide sequence: TGTGCCACCAGTGATCCATCCGGGACACCCTACGAGCAGTACTTC.